Listed here are 16 T cell receptor beta chains from one sample, sequenced in a study of identical twins (dated by TCRdb to 2016 to 2017). Libraries came from 5' RACE. Instrument on record: Illumina HiSeq 2000. The public reads were reprocessed in TCRdb via fastp at Q25 and MiXCR, keeping in-frame beta chains. CDR3 protein sequences are deduplicated, and each keeps its most common genes and DNA. This sample gives fewer than 250,000 distinct CDR3 sequences in total; about a tenth of them show up just once. 5.1% of the sample is held by the ten biggest clonotypes. Material for sequencing was memory (CD45RO+) T cells sorted from blood. This specimen's cell subset or site label, per the study, means: CD45RO+ enriched T cells. These receptors were collected from a woman between 18 and 30 years old in good health.

This rearrangement joins TRBV30 to TRBJ2-1; 9 positions agree with TRBD2. With 5 bases clipped from V and 7 bases from J, the junction kept 0 bases outside the gene matches. This CDR3 region has 11 residues. Per germline, CDR1 GTSNPN and CDR2 SVGIG (reference sequence). The CDR3 DNA is TGTGCCTGGGCGGGAGGGAATGAGCAGTTCTTC. Translation: CAWAGGNEQFF.

The chain employs TRBV30 and TRBJ2-5, with a possible D match to TRBD2 (5 bases). CDR1 and CDR2 from the germline V gene are GTSNPN and SVGIG (reference sequence). The CDR3 has 13 amino acids. Trimming removed 0 bases from V and 9 bases from J, with 14 bases in between. CDR3 bases: TGTGCCTGGAGTGTTGGGTTGAAACTAGCCCAGTACTTC. It encodes CAWSVGLKLAQYF.

This clonotype occurred a few times. J is TRBJ2-7 and V is TRBV6-2 or TRBV6-3; possible D gene TRBD2, 5 bases. Trimming took off 10 bases at V and 5 bases at J, with 21 bases between the two ends. Germline V gene lookup returns CDR1 MNHEY and CDR2 SVGEGT. The CDR3 is 14 amino acids. CDR3 loop: CATFDNLEVDEQYF. The CDR3 region has the DNA TGTGCCACATTCGACAATCTGGAGGTCGACGAGCAGTACTTC.

This chain links TRBV7-2 with TRBJ1-5; no clear D. Trimming removed 8 bases at V and 3 bases at J, with 11 bases between. Germline V gene lookup returns CDR1 SGHTA and CDR2 FQGNSA. The length of the CDR3 is 13 residues. The chain's CDR3 is CASAAQTNQPQHF. The CDR3 DNA follows: TGTGCCAGCGCTGCTCAGACCAATCAGCCCCAGCATTTT.

The sample holds a few counts of this clonotype. The chain employs TRBV20-1 and TRBJ2-7; TRBD1 aligns across 7 bases. Germline CDR1 and CDR2: DFQATT and SNEGSKA (reference sequence). The CDR3 has 12 amino acids. Trimming took 3 bases from V and 8 from J; bases not matched to a gene: 7. CDR3 DNA: TGCAGTGCTAGTACAGGGGAAAAGAAGCAGTACTTC. Translated, it gives CSASTGEKKQYF.

This clonotype was found many times. V gene TRBV12-3 or TRBV12-4 combines with J gene TRBJ2-1; unclear D gene. V dropped 7 bases and J dropped 2 bases, with 9 bases sitting between them. CDR3 size: 13 residues. The DNA for the CDR3 is TGTGCCAGCACCCCTGGGCCCTACAATGAGCAGTTCTTC. Its translation: CASTPGPYNEQFF.

This clonotype was recorded a few times. The chain couples TRBV7-2 to TRBJ1-3, with 8 bases aligning to TRBD1. There are 14 residues in the CDR3. Unmatched junction bases numbered 2, after V lost 5 bases and J lost 2 bases. CDR1 is SGHTA, CDR2 FQGNSA, per germline. CDR3 sequence reads: CASSPTGAGNTIYF. The CDR3 nucleotides read TGTGCCAGCAGCCCGACAGGGGCTGGAAACACCATATATTTT.

This clonotype was seen a handful of times. The J gene is TRBJ2-1, the V gene TRBV20-1; either TRBD1 or TRBD2 may fit D (5 bases each). Trimming removed 6 bases at V and 8 bases at J, with 11 bases between. Germline V gene data show CDR1 as DFQATT and CDR2 as SNEGSKA (reference sequence). The CDR3 consists of 11 residues. The CDR3 protein is CSAGARDEQFF. The CDR3 DNA follows: TGCAGTGCCGGGGCGCGGGATGAGCAGTTCTTC.

This clonotype was found many times. The chain uses TRBV5-5 and TRBJ2-1; TRBD2 might be the D (6 bases). Trimming stripped 3 bases from V and 4 bases from J, with 17 bases between. CDR3 length: 16 amino acids. Germline loops: CDR1 SGHKS, CDR2 YYEKEE (reference sequence). CDR3 bases: TGTGCCAGCAGCTCCCGTTCCCCGGGGGAGTACAATGAGCAGTTCTTC. It translates to CASSSRSPGEYNEQFF. Full variable domain (outside the CDR3, taken from reference TRBV5-5 and TRBJ2-1): DAGVTQSPTHLIKTRGQQVTLRCSPISGHKSVSWYQQVLGQGPQFIFQYYEKEERGRGNFPDRFSARQFPNYSSELNVNALLLGDSALYLCASSSRSPGEYNEQFFGPGTRLTVL.

This clonotype was counted many times. V gene TRBV7-2 combines with J gene TRBJ1-1; a possible D gene is TRBD1 (5 bases). The CDR3 has 15 amino acids. Per germline, CDR1 SGHTA and CDR2 FQGNSA. V lost 7 bases and J lost 4, with 19 bases in between. DNA for the CDR3: TGTGCCAGCAAAAAACAAGGGGCCCGGGGCACTGAAGCTTTCTTT. Protein product: CASKKQGARGTEAFF.

The rearrangement links TRBV28 to TRBJ2-1, with 10 bases matching TRBD1. Trimming removed 6 bases from V and 5 bases from J; junction bases left unmatched: 10. The CDR3 is 16 residues long. CDR1 is MDHEN and CDR2 is SYDVKM in the germline V gene. The CDR3 bases are TGTGCCAGCAGCAACCTAGGGACAGGGGCAAACAATGAGCAGTTCTTC. Translation: CASSNLGTGANNEQFF.

This clonotype has only a few counts. This rearrangement joins TRBV6-2 or TRBV6-3 to TRBJ2-2; D might be TRBD1 (6 bases). Trimming took off 5 bases at V and 0 bases at J, with 10 bases between the two ends. Germline V lookup: CDR1 MNHEY, CDR2 SVGEGT. The CDR3 consists of 15 residues. The CDR3 reads CASSRGTTNTGELFF. The CDR3 DNA reads as TGTGCCAGCAGTAGAGGGACAACGAACACCGGGGAGCTGTTTTTT.

V gene TRBV3-1 combines with J gene TRBJ2-5; possible D gene TRBD2, 7 bases. This CDR3 region has 14 residues. Trimming shortened V by 8 bases and J by 4 bases, and 17 bases separated the two germline ends. CDR1 LGHDT and CDR2 YNNKEL come from the germline V gene (reference sequence). Here the CDR3 reads CASSSRRGGETQYF. The CDR3 DNA sequence: TGTGCCAGCTCCAGCCGGAGGGGGGGAGAGACCCAGTACTTC.

The rearrangement joins TRBV5-4 to TRBJ1-1; possible D gene TRBD1, 6 bases. Germline CDR1 and CDR2: SGHNT and YYREEE (reference sequence). CDR3 length equals 14 residues. V lost 4 bases, J lost 6 bases, and 16 bases lay in between. The CDR3 region has the DNA TGTGCCAGCAGCCGGGACATTGTTTCTTCTGAAGCTTTCTTT. Protein sequence: CASSRDIVSSEAFF.

The chain links TRBV30 to TRBJ1-2; the match to TRBD1 covers 8 bases. This CDR3 is built from 11 residues. Germline assignment: CDR1 GTSNPN and CDR2 SVGIG (reference sequence). In DNA form, the CDR3 reads TGTTCAGGACAGGGAAACTATGGCTACACCTTC. Translated: CSGQGNYGYTF.

V is TRBV5-1 and J is TRBJ2-3; D is undetermined. This CDR3 is 13 amino acids long. Germline V gene sequence: CDR1 SGHRS, CDR2 YFSETQ. V lost 0 bases to trimming and J lost 6 bases, with 8 bases between them. CDR3 protein: CASSLVVSDTQYF. The CDR3 DNA reads as TGCGCCAGCAGCTTGGTGGTTTCCGATACGCAGTATTTT.